Each of the 24 T cell receptor beta chains below was sequenced from the same sample in a study of Graves' ophthalmopathy and Graves' hyperthyroidism. Amplification of the TCR beta CDR3 regions used RNA transcripts (as template). First-round RT-PCR used HTBI primers; second-round multiplex PCR followed. MiXCR, applied by TCRdb to the multiplex PCR reads, yields one record per CDR3 protein. The table lists some 1.1 million distinct CDR3 sequences, less than 45% of them singletons. Sequencing was carried out using peripheral blood or thyroid tissue (not recorded which). These receptors were taken from an adult man with Graves' hyperthyroidism.

This clonotype was detected only a few times. The V gene is TRBV19, the J gene TRBJ1-2; a possible D gene is TRBD1 (5 bases). Per germline, CDR1 LNHDA and CDR2 SQIVND (reference sequence). This CDR3 spans 14 amino acids. V lost 5 bases, J lost 3 bases, and 13 bases lay in between. In DNA form, the CDR3 reads TGTGCCAGTAGTTCAGGCAGGGTCGACTATGGCTACACCTTC. This gives the protein CASSSGRVDYGYTF.

A few counts support this clonotype. The V gene is TRBV19, the J gene TRBJ2-7, with D possibly called TRBD1 or TRBD2 (5 bases each). The CDR3 loop spans 14 amino acids. In germline, CDR1 is LNHDA, CDR2 SQIVND (reference sequence). Deletions cut 6 bases from V and 0 bases from J, with 12 bases between. This CDR3 is CASRLRDGSYEQYF. The CDR3 nucleotides are TGTGCCAGTAGACTCCGGGACGGCTCCTACGAGCAGTACTTC.

This clonotype was detected a few times. V and J are TRBV6-5 and TRBJ2-5; D not resolved. Trimming removed 4 bases from V and 5 bases from J, with 8 bases in between. Per the germline V gene, CDR1 is MNHEY and CDR2 is SVGAGI. The CDR3 is 12 amino acids. CDR3 DNA: TGTGCCAGCAGTTCCCTGTTGGAGACCCAGTACTTC. It encodes CASSSLLETQYF.

This clonotype was observed at least ten times. This chain uses TRBV19 with TRBJ2-5, with 12 bases matching TRBD2. This CDR3 region has 16 residues. The V gene end was trimmed by 5 bases and the J gene end by 5 bases; junction bases not matched to a gene: 9. Germline CDR1 and CDR2: LNHDA and SQIVND (reference sequence). The CDR3 loop is CASSQGLAGFVETQYF. Written as DNA, the CDR3 is TGTGCCAGTAGTCAAGGACTAGCGGGATTCGTGGAGACCCAGTACTTC. The whole variable domain, filled in from reference TRBV19 and TRBJ2-5, reads DGGITQSPKYLFRKEGQNVTLSCEQNLNHDAMYWYRQDPGQGLRLIYYSQIVNDFQKGDIAEGYSVSREKKESFPLTVTSAQKNPTAFYLCASSQGLAGFVETQYFGPGTRLLVL.

V and J are TRBV20-1 and TRBJ1-1; 10 nucleotides agree with TRBD1. Germline-derived CDR1 and CDR2 are DFQATT and SNEGSKA (reference sequence). V was pared by 5 bases and J by 0 bases, with 6 bases of the junction left unmatched. The CDR3 loop spans 15 amino acids. The DNA of the CDR3 is TGCAGTGCTGGGGGGACAGGGGTCATGAACACTGAAGCTTTCTTT. It yields the protein CSAGGTGVMNTEAFF.

This clonotype has a count of ten or more. The rearrangement joins TRBV29-1 to TRBJ1-1, with D perhaps TRBD1 (5 bases). The germline V gene has CDR1 SQVTM and CDR2 ANQGSEA. The V and J ends lost 7 bases and 3 bases respectively, with 18 bases between them. The CDR3 loop spans 14 amino acids. This CDR3 reads CSARGYPGDTEAFF. The CDR3 region has the DNA TGCAGCGCCCGGGGCTACCCGGGGGACACTGAAGCTTTCTTT.

The CDR3 bases are TGTGCCAGCAGCTTGGCTGGAGTAGTCACCGGGGAGCTGTTTTTT. This gives the protein CASSLAGVVTGELFF. V is TRBV5-5 and J is TRBJ2-2; D is unresolved. This CDR3 spans 15 amino acids. CDR1 is SGHKS, CDR2 YYEKEE, per germline (reference sequence). The V gene lost 0 bases and the J gene lost 4 bases, with 10 bases spanning the gap.

In regard to this clonotype: A much larger clone lies a single base off, so this may be a read error. The chain joins TRBV20-1 to TRBJ2-5, with D hard to call. The germline V and J ends were trimmed by 6 bases and 2 bases, with 10 bases remaining between them. CDR3 size: 12 residues. The germline V gene encodes CDR1 DFQATT and CDR2 SNEGSKA (reference sequence). The CDR3 bases are TGCAGTGCACAACGCTCGCAAGAGACCCAGTACTTC. Amino acid sequence: CSAQRSQETQYF.

This clonotype was observed at least ten times. The V gene is TRBV12-3 or TRBV12-4, the J gene TRBJ1-2; a possible D gene is TRBD1 (5 bases). The CDR3 loop spans 12 amino acids. V lost 8 bases and J 4 bases, leaving 11 bases between the germline ends. This CDR3 is CASATGTYGYTF. As DNA, the CDR3 is TGTGCCAGCGCTACTGGGACCTATGGCTACACCTTC.

This clonotype has a handful of counts. The V and J genes are TRBV7-2 and TRBJ1-2, with unresolved D. Germline V CDR1 and CDR2: SGHTA, FQGNSA. The CDR3 runs to 13 residues. Trimming left V 4 bases short and J 4 bases short, with 10 bases between. The CDR3 is CASSSRSRYGYTF. In DNA, the CDR3 is TGTGCCAGCAGCTCTCGGTCTCGCTATGGCTACACCTTC.

In regard to this clonotype: An end of the junction does not agree with germline; a read error may underlie this. This chain uses TRBV5-6 with TRBJ2-7, with TRBD2 matching 7 bases. This CDR3 is built from 14 residues. The V gene's germline CDR1 is SGHDT and CDR2 YYEEEE. The CDR3 is CASSTGRGPYEHYF. CDR3 nucleotides: TGTGCCAGCAGCACGGGGAGGGGTCCCTACGAGCATTACTTC.

This clonotype was found many times. The CDR3 region has the DNA TGTGCCAGCAGCCTAGGGACAGGGGGGGAGACCCAGTACTTC. Amino acids: CASSLGTGGETQYF. V gene TRBV7-2 combines with J gene TRBJ2-5; TRBD1 matches 11 bases. Germline V CDR1 and CDR2: SGHTA, FQGNSA. J lost 5 bases, V lost 5 bases, and 4 bases had no gene match. The CDR3 sequence is 14 residues long.

This clonotype showed up just a few times. The V call is TRBV3-1, the J call TRBJ2-7; perhaps TRBD2 as D (5 bases). V shed 3 bases and J shed 2 bases, with 14 bases lying between them. This CDR3 region has 15 residues. Germline lookup yields CDR1 LGHDT and CDR2 YNNKEL (reference sequence). This CDR3 reads CASSQGVSPTYEQYF. For the CDR3, the DNA is TGTGCCAGCAGCCAGGGAGTTAGCCCCACCTACGAGCAGTACTTC.

The chain couples TRBV7-8 to TRBJ1-2; 10 nucleotides align to TRBD1. Germline CDR1 is SGHVS and CDR2 is FQNEAQ. The CDR3 spans 17 residues. After removal of 6 bases from V and 4 bases from J, the junction contained 14 bases not matched to a gene. This CDR3 reads CASRSGTGARKTYGYTF. The CDR3 bases are TGTGCCAGCAGGTCTGGGACAGGGGCGAGGAAAACCTATGGCTACACCTTC.

The chain couples TRBV20-1 to TRBJ2-7; 8 nucleotides agree with TRBD1. This CDR3 is 13 amino acids long. V lost 4 bases to trimming and J lost 3 bases; unmatched junction nucleotides: 5. Germline lookup yields CDR1 DFQATT and CDR2 SNEGSKA (reference sequence). The CDR3 region is CSATDRVVYEQYF. The CDR3 DNA reads TGCAGTGCTACGGACAGGGTGGTCTACGAGCAGTACTTC.

This clonotype has at least ten counts. This chain links TRBV7-9 with TRBJ1-1; 7 nucleotides match TRBD1. In germline, CDR1 is SEHNR, CDR2 FQNEAQ (reference sequence). Trimming at V came to 5 bases and at J to 8 bases, leaving 8 bases not matched to a gene. The CDR3 loop spans 13 amino acids. This CDR3 is CASSTGTVQEAFF. CDR3 DNA: TGTGCCAGCAGCACAGGGACAGTTCAAGAAGCTTTCTTT.

Of note for this clonotype: The conserved closing phenylalanine or tryptophan is absent in this CDR3, likely reflecting a read error. The DNA is omitted, as the CDR3 cannot be located on it reliably, and the CDR3 follows TCRdb's listing. J is TRBJ1-6 and V is TRBV25-1. The CDR3 is 8 residues long, counting both termini. Germline V gives CDR1 MGHDK, CDR2 SYGVNS. This chain's CDR3 is CASRPLSS.

The CDR3 protein is CASSHPGTEDGYTF. Written as DNA, the CDR3 is TGCGCCAGCAGCCACCCAGGGACGGAAGATGGCTACACCTTC. V is TRBV4-3 and J is TRBJ1-2; tentatively, D is TRBD1 (5 bases). The length of the CDR3 is 14 residues. Germline loops: CDR1 LGHNA, CDR2 YSLEER. Trimming removed 3 bases from V and 6 bases from J, with 14 bases in between.

V is TRBV15 and J is TRBJ2-5, with D tentatively TRBD1 (6 bases). V was shortened by 3 bases and J by 1 base, with 15 bases between the two germline ends. The CDR3 has 16 residues. Looked up from germline, CDR1 is LNHNV and CDR2 is YYDKDF (reference sequence). CDR3 residues: CATSRIPAGAQETQYF. The CDR3 region has the DNA TGTGCCACCAGCAGGATCCCGGCAGGGGCCCAAGAGACCCAGTACTTC.

This clonotype has only one observation. A much larger clonotype is one base distant, so this may be a read error. The chain recombines TRBV15 with TRBJ2-7; D is uncertain. V was trimmed by 5 bases and J by 5 bases, leaving 13 bases between them. Germline V gene data show CDR1 as LNHNV and CDR2 as YYDKDF (reference sequence). The CDR3 length is 13 residues. The CDR3 region has the DNA TGTGCCACCAGCCAGGTCAGGAATCACGAGCAGTACTTC. Translated: CATSQVRNHEQYF.

Details on this clonotype: This likely comes from a read error, as the CDR3 has no conserved phenylalanine or tryptophan at its end. V and J are TRBV10-3 and TRBJ2-7; the D gene could be TRBD1 or TRBD2 (5 bases each). The end of the DNA aligns better with TRBJ2-5, so the J call may be wrong. CDR3 size: 13 residues. Germline CDR1 is ENHRY and CDR2 is SYGVKD. For the CDR3, the DNA is TGTGCCATCAGTCCGGGACCACAAGAGACCCAGTACTTA. Its translation is CAISPGPQETQYL.

The chain has TRBV18 and TRBJ1-2; 7 positions agree with TRBD1. Trimming at V came to 5 bases and at J to 4 bases, leaving 4 bases not matched to a gene. This CDR3 has 13 amino acids. Germline V gene sequence: CDR1 KGHSH, CDR2 LQKENI. CDR3 bases: TGTGCCAGCTCAGGACAGGTATCCTATGGCTACACCTTC. Its translation is CASSGQVSYGYTF.

This clonotype has a handful of counts. The chain joins TRBV20-1 to TRBJ2-7, with D possibly being TRBD2 (6 bases). V was clipped by 6 bases and J by 6 bases, with 27 bases between them. CDR3 length equals 16 residues. Per the germline V gene, CDR1 is DFQATT and CDR2 is SNEGSKA (reference sequence). The CDR3 DNA reads as TGCAGTGCCCCGAAGGCTGAACTAGCTGCTACGGGCGAGCAGTACTTC. This translates into CSAPKAELAATGEQYF.

V usage is TRBV5-4 and J usage is TRBJ1-2, with D possibly being TRBD1 (6 bases). The CDR3 consists of 15 residues. Per germline, CDR1 SGHNT and CDR2 YYREEE (reference sequence). Trimming stripped 8 bases from V and 2 bases from J, with 19 bases between. CDR3 DNA: TGTGCCAGTAGTAATACCGGGACATACAACTATGGCTACACCTTC. It encodes CASSNTGTYNYGYTF.